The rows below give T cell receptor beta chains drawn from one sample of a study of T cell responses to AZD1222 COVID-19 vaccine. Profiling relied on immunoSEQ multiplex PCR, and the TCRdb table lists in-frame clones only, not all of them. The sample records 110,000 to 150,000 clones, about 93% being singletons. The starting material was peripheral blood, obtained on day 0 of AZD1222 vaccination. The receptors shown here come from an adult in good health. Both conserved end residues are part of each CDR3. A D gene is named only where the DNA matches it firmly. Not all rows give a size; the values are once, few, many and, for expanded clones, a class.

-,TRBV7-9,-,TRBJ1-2,TGTGCCAGCAGCTTATATCACGGACACTCACCGAACTATGGCTACACCTTC,CASSLYHGHSPNYGYTF
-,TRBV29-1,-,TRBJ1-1,TGCAGCGTTGAGCTTCGGGTAGTCACTGAAGCTTTCTTT,CSVELRVVTEAFF
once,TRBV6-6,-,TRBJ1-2,TGTGCCAGCAGGCCTCTCAAGGACAGAATGACTGGCTACACCTTC,CASRPLKDRMTGYTF
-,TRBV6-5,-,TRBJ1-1,TGTGCCAGCAGTTTTCCGATCGACGGGAAAAACACTGAAGCTTTCTTT,CASSFPIDGKNTEAFF
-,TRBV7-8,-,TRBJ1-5,TGTGCCAGCAGCCTTATAAATCAGCCCCAGCATTTT,CASSLINQPQHF
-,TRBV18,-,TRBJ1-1,TGTGCCAGCTCACCACCTGGCACGCGGAACACTGAAGCTTTCTTT,CASSPPGTRNTEAFF
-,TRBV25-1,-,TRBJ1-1,TGTGCCAGCAGTGAGGGCCAGGGTACTGAAGCTTTCTTT,CASSEGQGTEAFF
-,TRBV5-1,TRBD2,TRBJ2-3,TGCGCCAGCAGCTTGGCGCTAGCGGGGGCAGATACGCAGTATTTT,CASSLALAGADTQYF
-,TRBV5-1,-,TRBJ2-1,TGCGCCAGCAGCTTGGCTAGAGGGGTATACAATGAGCAGTTCTTC,CASSLARGVYNEQFF
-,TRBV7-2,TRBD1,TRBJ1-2,TGTGCCAGCAGCTTCATAGGGGGCGAGAACTATGGCTACACCTTC,CASSFIGGENYGYTF
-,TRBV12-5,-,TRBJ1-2,TGTGCTAGTGGTTTGACTTTTCAAGATCCGCGATTGCCGCCTAACTATGGCTACACCTTC,CASGLTFQDPRLPPNYGYTF
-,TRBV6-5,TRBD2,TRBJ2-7,TGTGCCAGCAGCCTTGCGGGGGGGGACGAGCAGTACTTC,CASSLAGGDEQYF
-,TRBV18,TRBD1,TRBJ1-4,TGTGCCAGCTCACCGACGGCAGGGGGTGAAAAACTGTTTTTT,CASSPTAGGEKLFF
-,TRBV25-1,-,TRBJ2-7,TGTGCCAGCAGTTACAGCTACGAGCAGTACTTC,CASSYSYEQYF
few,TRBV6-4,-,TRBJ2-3,TGTGCCAGCAGTAGAGGACAGACTAGCACAGATACGCAGTATTTT,CASSRGQTSTDTQYF
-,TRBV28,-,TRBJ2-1,TGTGCCAGCAGTTTTTCAGGGTACAATGAGCAGTTCTTC,CASSFSGYNEQFF
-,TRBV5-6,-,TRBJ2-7,TGTGCCAGCACTGACGGACAGACCCACGAGCAGTACTTC,CASTDGQTHEQYF
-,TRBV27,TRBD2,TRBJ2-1,TGTGCCAGCAGCACGGGGGGTGGTTACAATGAGCAGTTCTTC,CASSTGGGYNEQFF
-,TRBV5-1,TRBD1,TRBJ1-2,TGCGCCAGCAGCTTGGCGGTCTCGGCAGGGGGCGACTATGGCTACACCTTC,CASSLAVSAGGDYGYTF
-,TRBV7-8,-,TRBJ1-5,TGTGCCAGCAGCGGGGTGGGTCAGCCCCAGCATTTT,CASSGVGQPQHF
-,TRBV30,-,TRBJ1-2,TGTGCCTGGAGTCATGACACCTATAACTATGGCTACACCTTC,CAWSHDTYNYGYTF
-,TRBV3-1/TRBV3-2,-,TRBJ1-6,TGTGCCAGCCCACCGGGACGACGTTCACCCCTCCACTTT,CASPPGRRSPLHF
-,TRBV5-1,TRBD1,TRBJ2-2,TGCGCCAGCAGCTGGACCGGGACAGCGAACACCGGGGAGCTGTTTTTT,CASSWTGTANTGELFF
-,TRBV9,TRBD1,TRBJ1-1,TGTGCCAGCAGCCTTAGGGGCAGGGGGGTTGCTGAAGCTTTCTTT,CASSLRGRGVAEAFF
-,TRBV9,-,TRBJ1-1,TGTGCCAGCAGCGTAGTCTTTGAGGGCCCTCACCCTGAAGCTTTCTTT,CASSVVFEGPHPEAFF
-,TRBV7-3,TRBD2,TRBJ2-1,TGTGCCAGCAGCTTACGGGCGGGGGATTACAATGAGCAGTTCTTC,CASSLRAGDYNEQFF
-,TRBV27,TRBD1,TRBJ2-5,TGTGCCAGCAGTTTATCGGATTACAGGGGGCAAGAGACCCAGTACTTC,CASSLSDYRGQETQYF
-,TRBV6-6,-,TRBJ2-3,TGTGCCAGCATTCGAAGGGGCGACAGATACTATAACACAGATACGCAGTATTTT,CASIRRGDRYYNTDTQYF
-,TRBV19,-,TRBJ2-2,TGTGCCAGTAGACGGTCGGGGCGGGTAGGCACCGGGGAGCTGTTTTTT,CASRRSGRVGTGELFF
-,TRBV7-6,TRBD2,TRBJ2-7,TGTGCCAGCAGCACAACTAGCGGGGGGAACTACGAGCAGTACTTC,CASSTTSGGNYEQYF
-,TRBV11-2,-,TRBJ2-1,TGTGCCAGCAGCCCAGAGATTGGGCCAGACGGGCAGTTCTTC,CASSPEIGPDGQFF
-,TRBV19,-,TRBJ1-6,TGTGCCAGTAGCTCCCTGGGGTCGGTGAACAATTCACCCCTCCACTTT,CASSSLGSVNNSPLHF
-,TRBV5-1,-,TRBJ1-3,TGCGCCAGCAGCTTGGACCGGGGATCTGGAAACACCATATATTTT,CASSLDRGSGNTIYF
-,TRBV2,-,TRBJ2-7,TGTGCCAGCAGCTCGACACCCCTAGGTTCCTCCTACGAGCAGTACTTC,CASSSTPLGSSYEQYF
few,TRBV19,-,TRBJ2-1,TGTGCCAGTAGTATAAGTCAAACCTTCTACAATGAGCAGTTCTTC,CASSISQTFYNEQFF
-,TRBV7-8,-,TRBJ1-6,TGTGCCAGCAGCTTAGGGAGGGTGAGCTCCTATAATTCACCCCTCCACTTT,CASSLGRVSSYNSPLHF
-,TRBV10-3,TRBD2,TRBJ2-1,TGTGCCATCAGAGGAAGCGGGGGGTTCCCTTTCTCCTACAATGAGCAGTTCTTC,CAIRGSGGFPFSYNEQFF
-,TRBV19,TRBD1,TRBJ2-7,TGTGCCAGTAGTTCAGGACAGGTATTCGTATACGAGCAGTACTTC,CASSSGQVFVYEQYF
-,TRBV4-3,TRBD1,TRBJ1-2,TGCGCCAGCAGCCCTGGGACAGGGAGAGATGGCTACACCTTC,CASSPGTGRDGYTF
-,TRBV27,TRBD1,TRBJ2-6,TGTGCCACGCGGGACAGGCAAACCATAGGGGCCAACGTCCTGACTTTC,CATRDRQTIGANVLTF
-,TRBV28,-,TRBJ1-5,TGTGCCAGCAGTTCCGGGAGATATAATCAGCCCCAGCATTTT,CASSSGRYNQPQHF
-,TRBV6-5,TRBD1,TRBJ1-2,TGTGCCAGCAGGCGAAGCAGGGGGCACTATGGCTACACCTTC,CASRRSRGHYGYTF
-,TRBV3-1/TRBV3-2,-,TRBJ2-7,TGTGCCAGCAGCCAAAAGGGACATCTCTACGAGCAGTACTTC,CASSQKGHLYEQYF
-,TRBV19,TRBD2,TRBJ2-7,TGTGCCAGTAGTCCGGGACTAGACTACGAGCAGTACTTC,CASSPGLDYEQYF
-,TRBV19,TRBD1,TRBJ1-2,TGTGCCAGTAGTTTCCGGGACAGGGTCGGCTATGGCTACACCTTC,CASSFRDRVGYGYTF
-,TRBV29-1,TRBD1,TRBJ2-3,TGCAGCGTTCGTTTTGGGACAGTCACAGATACGCAGTATTTT,CSVRFGTVTDTQYF
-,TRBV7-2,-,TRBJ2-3,TGTGCCAGCAGCTTCTACACAGATACGCAGTATTTT,CASSFYTDTQYF
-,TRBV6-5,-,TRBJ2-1,TGTGCCAGCAGTTACATGTCAGGGAACCCTGAGCAGTTCTTC,CASSYMSGNPEQFF
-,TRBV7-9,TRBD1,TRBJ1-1,TGTGCCAGCAGCTTCGGACAGGCGAACACTGAAGCTTTCTTT,CASSFGQANTEAFF
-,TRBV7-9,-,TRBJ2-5,TGTGCCAGCTCGGCTAGCAGGGATCAAGAGACCCAGTACTTC,CASSASRDQETQYF
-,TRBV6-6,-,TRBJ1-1,TGTGCCAGCAGTAGGGCAAGAATTATGAACACTGAAGCTTTCTTT,CASSRARIMNTEAFF
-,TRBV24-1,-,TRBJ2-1,TGTGCCACAGGGGTAGGCTCCTACAATGAGCAGTTCTTC,CATGVGSYNEQFF
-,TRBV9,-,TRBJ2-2,TGTGCCAGCAGCGTAGCCGGGACGGCCGGGGAGCTGTTTTTT,CASSVAGTAGELFF
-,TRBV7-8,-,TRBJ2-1,TGTGCCAGCAGCTTAGCCGAGAGCTCCTACAATGAGCAGTTCTTC,CASSLAESSYNEQFF
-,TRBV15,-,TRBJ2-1,TGTGCCACCAGCAGAGTGAACGACAATGAGCAGTTCTTC,CATSRVNDNEQFF
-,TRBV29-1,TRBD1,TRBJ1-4,TGCAGCGCATCCGGGACAGAGGGGGCAACTAATGAAAAACTGTTTTTT,CSASGTEGATNEKLFF